At least ten counts were recorded for the clone carrying this T cell receptor (beta chain). Its antigen is currently unknown. The germline CDR1 and CDR2 sequences are LGHDT and YNNKEL (reference sequence). The CDR3 spans 16 residues. With 0 bases clipped from V and 4 bases from J, the junction kept 2 bases outside the gene matches. The data were obtained in a study of response to subunit inactivated influenza vaccine. Study conclusions and caveats: The authors suggested that every seasonal influenza vaccination recruits few new T cells.

TCRdb re-called the RT-PCR reads through MiXCR, storing one row per CDR3 protein. Altogether under 550,000 distinct CDR3 sequences are present, approximately 7.1% being singletons, with the ten largest covering about an eighth. The gene calls are TRBV3-1 and TRBJ2-6; 8 bases align to TRBD1. The TCR originated in a man between 50 and 70 years old who received an inactivated influenza vaccine. The material was PBMCs from blood, obtained about 23 months after vaccination. CDR3: CASSQETGVGANVLTF. For the CDR3, the DNA is TGTGCCAGCAGCCAAGAGACAGGGGTAGGGGCCAACGTCCTGACTTTC.